The TCR beta chain described here comes from a study of blood T cell repertoires in COVID-19 (dated by TCRdb to the early 2020s). At the level of the whole study: Samples covering the acute and convalescent phases of COVID-19 were provided by collaborators in the United States, Italy and Spain. A de-identified subject ID, COVID-19 status, age in years and sex were almost always included in the sample metadata. HLA class I and class II types, where available, came from metadata supplied by the sample provider rather than from assay-based typing. The material from the prospective study consisted of cDNA or gDNA derived from T cells, B-cell-depleted T cells, or PBMCs. Subjects who had been exposed to COVID-19, were actively infected with it, or had recovered from it provided the deeply sampled blood TCRbeta repertoires that made up the dataset. A freely available public database, intended as a resource for researchers studying the immune response to SARS-CoV-2, is where the repertoires were released. The samples were drawn from two sources: the first 160 participants of the ongoing ImmuneRACE study, and 1,254 subjects contributed by 6 global collaborators. Broad study findings and their caveats: The amount of clinical and demographic metadata varied by source and participant and was provided uncurated.

About this clone: The antigen it binds to is not known. No much larger clone exists at a distance of one base, and base qualities are not known.

Participants in the prospective study were enrolled through a virtual design, were aged about 18 to 90 years, and lived in fewer than 30 United States geographic areas. In the prospective study, cohorts were assigned on the basis of participant-reported clinical history obtained from a screening survey and a study questionnaire. Mobile phlebotomists in the prospective study collected whole blood, serum and a nasopharyngeal or oropharyngeal swab from every participant. Additional blood draws and questionnaires over an approximately 2-month period could optionally be provided by prospective study participants. Prospective study blood samples were shipped either frozen or at room temperature before DNA extraction. The immunoSEQ Assay, a bias-controlled multiplex PCR, was used to amplify TCRbeta CDR3 regions from genomic DNA. The published analysis was carried out like this. The number of nucleated cells in each sample was estimated by amplification of reference gene primers within the assay. To quantify the absolute abundance of each unique TCRbeta CDR3 rearrangement, sequence reads were collapsed and filtered. Productive Simpson clonality was computed per sample as the square root of Simpson's diversity index over productive rearrangements. Drawn from immuneACCESS, this table holds only the in-frame rearrangements with V and J called that TCRdb kept. Clones are partly lost; checked studies trace under half to an unresolved V gene and leave the rest unexplained. The D gene and trimming were derived from the DNA, and the V and J assignments and clone size from that table. This sample is represented by about 150,000 clones; approximately 84% of them were singletons. Less than 4% of the sample rests with the top ten.

Source material: PBMCs or T cells enriched from blood (not recorded which). This receptor was taken from a woman in her forties or fifties with acute COVID-19.

This receptor carries the CDR3 CASSQVVAGAQSYEQYF. In nucleotides, the sequence is TGTGCCAGCAGCCAAGTAGTAGCGGGAGCCCAATCCTACGAGCAGTACTTC. The chain joins TRBV3-1 (or the pseudogene TRBV3-2) to TRBJ2-7; 9 bases in between match TRBD2. The germline V gene (reference sequence) sets CDR1 to LGHDT and CDR2 to YNNKEL. The cysteine opens and the phenylalanine closes a CDR3 of 17 amino acids. Just CDR3 DNA is preserved here, 51 bases in frame from base 1. The germline V end is reduced by 1 base and the J end by 1 base; junction bases left unmatched: 8.